A selection of T cell receptor beta chains follows, all from one sample in a study of cytomegalovirus exposure and HLA in healthy donors. Libraries were prepared by immunoSEQ multiplex PCR; TCRdb keeps only in-frame clonotypes and omits some of them. Altogether about 77,000 clones are present, about 80% being singletons, with the ten largest covering nearly 3.5%. Sequenced sample: PBMCs. The receptors here all came from a man between 35 and 55 years old in good health and CMV-seronegative. CDR3s include the opening cysteine and the closing phenylalanine or tryptophan. The D gene is left open where the match is weak. The listing skips clone size in some rows; elsewhere it reads once, few, many or a size class.

clone_size	v_call	d_call	j_call	cdr3_aa	cdr3_nt
-	TRBV5-1	TRBD1	TRBJ2-3	CASSLRGQGTDTQYF	TGCGCCAGCAGCCTCCGGGGACAGGGGACAGATACGCAGTATTTT
-	TRBV6-1	-	TRBJ1-5	CATQWGREEGPQHF	TGTGCCACCCAATGGGGCCGAGAGGAAGGGCCCCAGCATTTT
-	TRBV9	TRBD1	TRBJ2-6	CASSSGQGTLGANVLTF	TGTGCCAGCAGCTCGGGACAGGGCACTTTAGGGGCCAACGTCCTGACTTTC
-	TRBV18	TRBD1	TRBJ1-1	CASSLMAGGPNTEAFF	TGTGCCAGCTCACTGATGGCAGGGGGCCCGAACACTGAAGCTTTCTTT
-	TRBV18	-	TRBJ2-3	CASSPPGTDTQYF	TGTGCCAGCTCACCCCCAGGGACAGATACGCAGTATTTT
-	TRBV5-4	-	TRBJ2-1	CASRGDTRSYNEQFF	TGTGCCAGCAGAGGGGACACCCGCTCCTACAATGAGCAGTTCTTC
-	TRBV6-1	-	TRBJ1-5	CASRAGQGNQPQHF	TGTGCCAGCAGAGCCGGGCAGGGGAATCAGCCCCAGCATTTT
-	TRBV18	-	TRBJ2-3	CASSRAGATDTQYF	TGTGCCAGCTCACGGGCAGGGGCCACAGATACGCAGTATTTT
once	TRBV2	-	TRBJ1-3	CARRTVDATIYF	TGTGCCAGGAGGACAGTGGATGCCACCATATATTTT
-	TRBV28	-	TRBJ1-2	CASSRTGFAHVAGYTF	TGTGCCAGCAGCAGAACAGGGTTTGCTCATGTGGCTGGCTACACCTTC
-	TRBV4-2	-	TRBJ2-7	CASSRRQENTYEQYF	TGTGCCAGCAGCAGGAGGCAGGAAAACACCTACGAGCAGTACTTC
-	TRBV19	-	TRBJ1-6	CASTLDSGRSPLHF	TGTGCCAGTACCCTGGACAGCGGCCGGTCACCCCTCCACTTT
-	TRBV6-5	TRBD1	TRBJ1-1	CASSSDRANTEAFF	TGTGCCAGCAGTTCCGACAGGGCGAACACTGAAGCTTTCTTT
-	TRBV7-9	-	TRBJ2-2	CASSPERQTANTGELFF	TGTGCCAGCAGCCCAGAAAGACAGACTGCGAACACCGGGGAGCTGTTTTTT
few	TRBV5-1	-	TRBJ1-2	CASSLGQGRDYGYTF	TGCGCCAGCAGCTTAGGGCAGGGGAGGGACTATGGCTACACCTTC
-	TRBV28	-	TRBJ2-5	CASSGYRKQETQYF	TGTGCCAGCAGCGGATACAGGAAACAAGAGACCCAGTACTTC
-	TRBV6-6	TRBD1	TRBJ1-5	CASRPTGVGNQPQHF	TGTGCCAGCAGACCCACAGGGGTCGGCAATCAGCCCCAGCATTTT
-	TRBV7-3	TRBD1	TRBJ1-1	CASSRGQGNTEAFF	TGTGCCAGCAGCCGAGGACAGGGGAACACTGAAGCTTTCTTT
few	TRBV6-1	-	TRBJ2-3	CASTWRFSTDTQYF	TGTGCCAGCACTTGGCGGTTTAGCACAGATACGCAGTATTTT
few	TRBV7-2	-	TRBJ1-5	CASSLVGGNQPQHF	TGTGCCAGCAGCTTAGTGGGAGGTAATCAGCCCCAGCATTTT
-	TRBV10-2	TRBD1	TRBJ1-1	CASSGAGGLNTEAFF	TGCGCCAGCAGTGGCGCAGGGGGCCTGAACACTGAAGCTTTCTTT
-	TRBV9	TRBD2	TRBJ2-1	CASSIAGGSIHSYNEQFF	TGTGCCAGCAGCATAGCGGGGGGGTCCATCCACTCCTACAATGAGCAGTTCTTC
-	TRBV2	-	TRBJ1-1	CASSGDMNTEAFF	TGTGCCAGCAGCGGGGACATGAACACTGAAGCTTTCTTT